Given below is one TCR beta chain in context. Its antigen is not known. V was cut by 1 base and J by 1 base, with 13 bases left in between. This CDR3 region has 17 residues. CDR1 and CDR2 from the germline V gene are SGHTA and FQGNSA. The data were obtained in a study of cytomegalovirus exposure and HLA in healthy donors. General study findings and limits: Another analysis was done later, and it associated around 15,000 TCR beta sequences with HLA alleles at 0.05 false discovery rate.

The PCR had 60 Vbeta and 13 Jbeta primers. Measured with immunoSEQ multiplex PCR; TCRdb has only the in-frame clones, and not every one. The sample has 150,000 to 200,000 clones; 81% are singletons. The chain links TRBV7-2 to TRBJ2-2; D might be TRBD2 (5 bases). Sequencing was performed on PBMCs. This sequence originates from a man aged 35-49 years in good health and CMV-seropositive. The CDR3: CASSLVPRAVNTGELFF. The CDR3, as DNA: TGTGCCAGCAGCTTAGTTCCGAGGGCAGTGAACACCGGGGAGCTGTTTTTT.